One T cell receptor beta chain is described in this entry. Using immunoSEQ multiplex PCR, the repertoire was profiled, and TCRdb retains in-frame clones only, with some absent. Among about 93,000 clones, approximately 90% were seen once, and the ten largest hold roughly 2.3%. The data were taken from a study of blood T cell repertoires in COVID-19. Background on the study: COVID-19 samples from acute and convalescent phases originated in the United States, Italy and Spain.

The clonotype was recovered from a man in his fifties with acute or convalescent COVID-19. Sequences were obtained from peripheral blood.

The DNA for the CDR3 is TGTGCCAGCAGTGAACAGGGGATTACTGAAGCTTTCTTT. Its translation is CASSEQGITEAFF. The rearrangement joins TRBV2 to TRBJ1-1; weak D call: TRBD1 (6 bases). Trimming removed 2 bases from V and 5 bases from J, with 9 bases in between. CDR3 length: 13 amino acids. The germline V gene encodes CDR1 SNHLY and CDR2 FYNNEI.